This entry lists 20 T cell receptor beta chains sequenced from one sample in a study of cytotoxic CD8 clonotypes in ibrutinib-treated CLL (dated by TCRdb to the early 2020s). The library was prepared using the immunoSEQ multiplex PCR assay. TCRdb obtained this table from immuneACCESS and retained in-frame rearrangements with V and J assigned. These tables miss some clones; where compared with another copy, unresolved V genes account for less than half of the shortfall, and the remainder is unexplained. This sample has fewer than 400,000 clones in its table, and roughly 71% of those were observed once. The top ten hold around 6.3% of the sample. Material: PBMCs, obtained after 36 months of ibrutinib treatment. The receptors shown here come from a human donor with chronic lymphocytic leukemia.

This clone was seen a handful of times. This sequence joins TRBV27 and TRBJ1-2; possibly TRBD1 for D (5 bases). The CDR3 has 13 amino acids. V lost 8 bases and J 7 bases, leaving 17 bases between the germline ends. Germline V lookup: CDR1 MNHEY, CDR2 SMNVEV (reference sequence). CDR3 in amino acids: CASHDGGERGYTF. DNA of the CDR3: TGTGCCAGCCACGATGGGGGGGAGCGTGGCTACACCTTC.

The chain combines TRBV6-1 with TRBJ1-1, with TRBD1 as a possible D gene (5 bases). V shed 8 bases and J shed 1 base, with 11 bases lying between them. There are 13 residues in the CDR3. CDR1 is MNHNS and CDR2 is SASEGT in the germline V gene. The CDR3 region has the DNA TGTGCCAGCCGAAGGGGCAGGAACACTGAAGCTTTCTTT. Residues: CASRRGRNTEAFF.

The chain couples TRBV19 to TRBJ2-5; the D is unclear. V lost 3 bases and J 1 base, leaving 9 bases between the germline ends. This CDR3 has 14 amino acids. Germline values: CDR1 LNHDA, CDR2 SQIVND (reference sequence). As DNA, the CDR3 is TGTGCCAGTAGTATCTACCAGCGCCAAGAGACCCAGTACTTC. It yields the protein CASSIYQRQETQYF.

V is TRBV5-1 and J is TRBJ2-1, with 7 bases that match TRBD2. Unmatched junction bases numbered 12, after V lost 0 bases and J lost 3 bases. Germline V gene sequence: CDR1 SGHRS, CDR2 YFSETQ. The CDR3 has 18 residues. The DNA for the CDR3 is TGCGCCAGCAGCTTGGCCGAAGTATGGCGGGAGCTCTACAATGAGCAGTTCTTC. This codes for CASSLAEVWRELYNEQFF.

J is TRBJ2-1 and V is TRBV13; 8 positions agree with TRBD1. The CDR3 is made up of 14 amino acids. The V gene's germline CDR1 is PRHDT and CDR2 FYEKMQ (reference sequence). With 1 base clipped from V and 10 bases from J, the junction kept 6 bases outside the gene matches. The CDR3 sequence: CASSLVYRDREQFF. CDR3 DNA: TGTGCCAGCAGCTTAGTTTATCGGGACAGGGAGCAGTTCTTC.

Concerning this clone: Other nucleotide sequences in the sample specify the same CDR3. The rearrangement links TRBV11-3 to TRBJ2-1, with D possibly matching TRBD1 (5 bases). The CDR3 consists of 13 residues. Germline assignment: CDR1 SGHNT and CDR2 YENEEA. Trimming removed 6 bases from V and 6 bases from J, with 12 bases in between. The CDR3 DNA is TGTGCCAGCAGTCTCGGACAAGGCAATGAGCAGTTCTTC. Translation: CASSLGQGNEQFF. Combining the CDR3 with reference TRBV11-3 and TRBJ2-1 gives the whole variable domain EAGVVQSPRYKIIEKKQPVAFWCNPISGHNTLYWYLQNLGQGPELLIRYENEEAVDDSQLPKDRFSAERLKGVDSTLKIQPAELGDSAVYLCASSLGQGNEQFFGPGTRLTVL.

The chain is built from TRBV5-6 and TRBJ1-2; no clear D gene. The CDR3 is made up of 15 amino acids. The ends were cut back, 0 bases at V and 2 bases at J, with 11 bases in the middle. The germline gives CDR1 SGHDT, CDR2 YYEEEE. CDR3 sequence: CASSLVGNFNYGYTF. In DNA, the CDR3 is TGTGCCAGCAGCTTGGTAGGTAACTTCAACTATGGCTACACCTTC.

The genes are TRBV28 and TRBJ2-7, with no clear D. The ends were cut back, 4 bases at V and 2 bases at J, with 15 bases in the middle. From germline, CDR1 is MDHEN and CDR2 SYDVKM. CDR3 length equals 15 residues. The CDR3 region has the DNA TGTGCCAGCAGTTGGCTCTTTGGCAGTACCTACGAGCAGTACTTC. Amino acid sequence: CASSWLFGSTYEQYF.

The CDR3 bases are TGTGCCAGCTCACCTACGCAAACAGATACGCAGTATTTT. Translating gives CASSPTQTDTQYF. The rearrangement joins TRBV18 to TRBJ2-3, with unresolved D. V gave up 3 bases and J gave up 3 bases, with 7 bases separating them. Germline values: CDR1 KGHSH, CDR2 LQKENI. This CDR3 contains 13 residues.

V usage is TRBV7-8 and J usage is TRBJ1-4; no clear D gene. This CDR3 spans 18 amino acids. The V end lost 1 base, the J end lost 3 bases, and 18 bases lay between the germline ends. Germline V gene lookup returns CDR1 SGHVS and CDR2 FQNEAQ. The CDR3 reads CASSLVPPLLISNEKLFF. In nucleotides, the CDR3 is TGTGCCAGCAGCTTAGTACCACCCCTCCTTATTTCTAATGAAAAACTGTTTTTT.

CDR3 nucleotides: TGTGCCAGCAGCGCCACAGCGGGAATTGGGGATACGCAGTATTTT. The encoded protein is CASSATAGIGDTQYF. The chain uses TRBV9 and TRBJ2-3; 7 positions agree with TRBD2. The V gene end was trimmed by 3 bases and the J gene end by 6 bases; junction bases not matched to a gene: 10. This CDR3 has 15 residues. Germline V CDR1 and CDR2: SGDLS, YYNGEE.

The rearrangement joins TRBV27 to TRBJ2-1; 14 nucleotides agree with TRBD2. Germline loops: CDR1 MNHEY, CDR2 SMNVEV (reference sequence). The CDR3 is 18 amino acids. J gave up 4 bases and V 4 bases, and 9 bases lay outside the gene matches. The CDR3 DNA reads as TGTGCCAGCAGTTCTCTGAGACTAGCGGGAGGGCCTTACAATGAGCAGTTCTTC. Amino acid sequence: CASSSLRLAGGPYNEQFF.

The chain is built from TRBV19 and TRBJ1-1, with 11 bases aligning to TRBD1. The length of the CDR3 is 15 residues. The J segment lost 6 bases and the V segment lost 5 bases, leaving 8 bases of the junction unmatched. The V gene's germline CDR1 is LNHDA and CDR2 SQIVND (reference sequence). CDR3 nucleotides: TGTGCCAGTAGTTATGGTGGACAGGGGGCCTCTGAAGCTTTCTTT. Protein sequence: CASSYGGQGASEAFF.

This clone was seen just once. The chain combines TRBV9 with TRBJ2-7; TRBD2 agrees at 7 bases. CDR1 and CDR2 from the germline V gene are SGDLS and YYNGEE. V was clipped by 0 bases and J by 3 bases; unmatched bases: 6. The length of the CDR3 is 15 residues. The chain's CDR3 is CASSVGGGYNYEQYF. CDR3 DNA sequence: TGTGCCAGCAGCGTAGGGGGAGGGTACAACTACGAGCAGTACTTC.

This chain uses TRBV7-2 with TRBJ1-2; unclear D gene. V gave up 1 base and J gave up 6 bases, with 6 bases separating them. The CDR3 covers 12 residues. CDR1 and CDR2 (germline): SGHTA, FQGNSA. The DNA for the CDR3 is TGTGCCAGCAGCTTAGGAAGGGATGGCTACACCTTC. This sequence encodes CASSLGRDGYTF.

A few counts support this clone. This chain connects TRBV4-1 to TRBJ1-2; possibly TRBD1 for D (5 bases). Germline V gives CDR1 MGHRA, CDR2 YSYEKL. This CDR3 has 16 amino acids. V lost 0 bases, J lost 3 bases, and 14 bases lay in between. The CDR3 sequence is CASSQDLGTVYYGYTF. CDR3 DNA: TGCGCCAGCAGCCAAGATCTTGGGACGGTATACTATGGCTACACCTTC.

The chain is built from TRBV6-5 and TRBJ1-1; 7 bases fit TRBD1. Germline values: CDR1 MNHEY, CDR2 SVGAGI. J gave up 0 bases and V 6 bases, and 1 base lay outside the gene matches. The CDR3 length is 13 residues. CDR3: CASSDRVNTEAFF. For the CDR3, the DNA is TGTGCCAGCAGCGACAGGGTGAACACTGAAGCTTTCTTT.

This clone has a handful of counts. This sequence joins TRBV18 and TRBJ1-1; D remains ambiguous. Germline-derived CDR1 and CDR2 are KGHSH and LQKENI. V lost 3 bases and J 3 bases, leaving 8 bases between the germline ends. The CDR3 has 13 amino acids. CDR3 loop: CASSPWEDTEAFF. In DNA form, the CDR3 reads TGTGCCAGCTCACCTTGGGAGGACACTGAAGCTTTCTTT. Based on the CDR3 plus reference TRBV18 and TRBJ1-1, the full variable domain is NAGVMQNPRHLVRRRGQEARLRCSPMKGHSHVYWYRQLPEEGLKFMVYLQKENIIDESGMPKERFSAEFPKEGPSILRIQQVVRGDSAAYFCASSPWEDTEAFFGQGTRLTVV.

The gene calls are TRBV29-1 and TRBJ2-5; D remains unclear. Germline loops: CDR1 SQVTM, CDR2 ANQGSEA. CDR3 length: 15 amino acids. Trimming cost V 0 bases and J 5 bases, with 16 bases left between them. The CDR3 loop reads CSVEDRHTSVETQYF. The CDR3 nucleotides read TGCAGCGTTGAAGATAGGCACACCTCAGTGGAGACCCAGTACTTC.

This clone turned up a few times. The V and J genes are TRBV6-1 and TRBJ2-3, with D possibly TRBD1 on 5 matching bases. The CDR3 runs to 13 residues. CDR1 MNHNS and CDR2 SASEGT come from the germline V gene. Trimming cost V 8 bases and J 1 base, with 10 bases left between them. The CDR3 bases are TGTGCCAGCCGGAAACAGGGCACAGATACGCAGTATTTT. The encoded protein is CASRKQGTDTQYF.